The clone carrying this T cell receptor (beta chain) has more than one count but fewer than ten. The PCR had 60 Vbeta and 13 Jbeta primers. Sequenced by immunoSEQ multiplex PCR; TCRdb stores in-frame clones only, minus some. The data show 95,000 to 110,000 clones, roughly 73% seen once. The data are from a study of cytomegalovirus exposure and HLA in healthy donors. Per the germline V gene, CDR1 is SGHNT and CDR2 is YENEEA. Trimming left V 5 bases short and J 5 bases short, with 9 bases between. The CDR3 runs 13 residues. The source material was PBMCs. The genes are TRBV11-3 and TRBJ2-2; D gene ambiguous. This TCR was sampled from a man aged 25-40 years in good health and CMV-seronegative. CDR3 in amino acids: CASSPDWTGELFF. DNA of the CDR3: TGTGCCAGCAGCCCCGACTGGACCGGGGAGCTGTTTTTT.